These 5 T cell receptor beta chains were all obtained from the same sample, sequenced in a study of T cells in Graves' hyperthyroidism and ophthalmopathy. RNA transcripts provided the source from which TCR beta CDR3 regions were amplified. A first-round RT-PCR of the TCR CDR3 used the HTBI primer set. TCRdb reprocessed the multiplex PCR reads with MiXCR, giving one entry per CDR3 protein. The repertoire holds over 500,000 distinct CDR3 sequences, 40% to 50% seen once, with about two fifths in the top ten. The sample was peripheral blood or thyroid tissue (not recorded which). The receptors originated from an adult woman with Graves' disease, either hyperthyroidism or ophthalmopathy (not recorded which).

The chain recombines TRBV7-9 with TRBJ1-2; unclear D gene. With 5 bases removed from V and 7 bases from J, the gap between germline ends came to 17 bases. Germline loops: CDR1 SEHNR, CDR2 FQNEAQ (reference sequence). The CDR3 extends over 14 amino acids. The CDR3: CASSQDPGIGGYTF. For the CDR3, the DNA is TGTGCCAGCAGCCAAGACCCGGGGATCGGTGGCTACACCTTC.

This clonotype was seen at least ten times. This chain links TRBV9 with TRBJ2-7, with TRBD2 matching over 11 bases. This CDR3 has 15 residues. Germline CDR1 reads SGDLS; CDR2 reads YYNGEE. The J segment lost 6 bases and the V segment lost 2 bases, leaving 7 bases of the junction unmatched. The CDR3 sequence: CASSVTSGSFIEQYF. In DNA form, the CDR3 reads TGTGCCAGCAGCGTCACTAGCGGGAGCTTCATCGAGCAGTACTTC.

The chain carries TRBV7-8 and TRBJ2-2; perhaps TRBD1 as D (6 bases). There are 14 residues in the CDR3. CDR1 and CDR2 (germline): SGHVS, FQNEAQ. The V end was cut by 5 bases, the J end by 3 bases, with 10 bases between. Written as DNA, the CDR3 is TGTGCCAGCAGCCCAAACAGGGACACCGGGGAGCTGTTTTTT. It is translated as CASSPNRDTGELFF.

The V call is TRBV29-1, the J call TRBJ2-7; D may be TRBD1 or TRBD2 (5 bases each). The CDR3 length is 10 residues. V lost 1 base and J lost 9, with 7 bases in between. Germline V gene lookup returns CDR1 SQVTM and CDR2 ANQGSEA. The CDR3: CSVEGGRQYF. The CDR3 DNA reads as TGCAGCGTTGAAGGGGGACGGCAGTACTTC.

The chain carries TRBV20-1 and TRBJ2-7; 7 bases are shared with TRBD2. Germline values: CDR1 DFQATT, CDR2 SNEGSKA (reference sequence). CDR3 length: 14 amino acids. J gave up 1 base and V 2 bases, and 5 bases lay outside the gene matches. The CDR3 bases are TGCAGTGCTAGACCTCCGGGACTATCCTACGAGCAGTACTTC. Protein: CSARPPGLSYEQYF.